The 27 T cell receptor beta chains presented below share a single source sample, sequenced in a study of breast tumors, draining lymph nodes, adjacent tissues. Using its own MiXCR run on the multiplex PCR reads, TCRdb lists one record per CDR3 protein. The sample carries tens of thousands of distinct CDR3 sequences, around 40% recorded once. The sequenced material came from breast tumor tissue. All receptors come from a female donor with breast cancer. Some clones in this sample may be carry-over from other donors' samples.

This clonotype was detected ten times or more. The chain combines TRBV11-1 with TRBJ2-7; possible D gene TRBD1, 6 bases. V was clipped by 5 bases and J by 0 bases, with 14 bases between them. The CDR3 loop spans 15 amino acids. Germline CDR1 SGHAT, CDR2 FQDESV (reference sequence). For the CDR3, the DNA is TGTGCCAGCAGCCCAGGGGAGTGGTCCTCCTACGAGCAGTACTTC. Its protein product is CASSPGEWSSYEQYF.

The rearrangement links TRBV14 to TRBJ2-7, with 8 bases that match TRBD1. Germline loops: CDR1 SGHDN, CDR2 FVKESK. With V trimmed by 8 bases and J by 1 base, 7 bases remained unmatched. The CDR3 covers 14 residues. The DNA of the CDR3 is TGTGCCAGCCGACGACAGGGGCAATCCTACGAGCAGTACTTC. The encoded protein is CASRRQGQSYEQYF.

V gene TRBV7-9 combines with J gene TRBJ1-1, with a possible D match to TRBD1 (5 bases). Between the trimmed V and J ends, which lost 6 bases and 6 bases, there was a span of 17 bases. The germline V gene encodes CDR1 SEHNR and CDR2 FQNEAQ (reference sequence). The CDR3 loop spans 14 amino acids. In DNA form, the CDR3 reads TGTGCCAGCAGGCCACCGGGACTCCGCGCTGAAGCTTTCTTT. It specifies CASRPPGLRAEAFF.

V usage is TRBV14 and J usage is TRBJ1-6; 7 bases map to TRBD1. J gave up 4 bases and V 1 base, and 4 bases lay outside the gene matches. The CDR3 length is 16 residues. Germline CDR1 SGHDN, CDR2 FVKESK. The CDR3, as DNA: TGTGCCAGCAGCCAAGTCGGGACAGCATATAATTCACCCCTCCACTTT. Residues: CASSQVGTAYNSPLHF.

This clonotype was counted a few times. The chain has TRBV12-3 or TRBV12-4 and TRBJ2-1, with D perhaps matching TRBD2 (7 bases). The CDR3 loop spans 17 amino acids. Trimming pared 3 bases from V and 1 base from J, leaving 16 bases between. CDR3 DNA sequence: TGTGCCAGCAGTTTCCGGTCCAGCGGGACATCCTACAATGAGCAGTTCTTC. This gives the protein CASSFRSSGTSYNEQFF.

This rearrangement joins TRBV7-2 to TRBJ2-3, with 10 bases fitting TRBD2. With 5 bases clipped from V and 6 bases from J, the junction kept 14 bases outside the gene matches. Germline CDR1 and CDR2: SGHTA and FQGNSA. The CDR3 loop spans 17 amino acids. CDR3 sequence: CASSAQPSGSLQDTQYF. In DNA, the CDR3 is TGTGCCAGCAGCGCCCAACCTAGCGGGAGTCTTCAGGATACGCAGTATTTT.

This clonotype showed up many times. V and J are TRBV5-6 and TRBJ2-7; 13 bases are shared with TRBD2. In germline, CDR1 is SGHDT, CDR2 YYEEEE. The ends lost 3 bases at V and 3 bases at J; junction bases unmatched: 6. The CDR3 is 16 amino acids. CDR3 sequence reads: CASSSSGLAGVYEQYF. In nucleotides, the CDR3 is TGTGCCAGCAGCTCCTCTGGACTAGCGGGAGTCTACGAGCAGTACTTC.

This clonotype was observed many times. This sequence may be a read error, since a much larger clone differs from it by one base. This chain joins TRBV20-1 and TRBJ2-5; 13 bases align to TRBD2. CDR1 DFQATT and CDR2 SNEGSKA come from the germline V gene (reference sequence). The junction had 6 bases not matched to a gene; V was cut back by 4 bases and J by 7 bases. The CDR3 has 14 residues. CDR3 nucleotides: TGCAGTGCTAAGGGACTAGCGGGATTAGCGACCCAGTACTTC. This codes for CSAKGLAGLATQYF.

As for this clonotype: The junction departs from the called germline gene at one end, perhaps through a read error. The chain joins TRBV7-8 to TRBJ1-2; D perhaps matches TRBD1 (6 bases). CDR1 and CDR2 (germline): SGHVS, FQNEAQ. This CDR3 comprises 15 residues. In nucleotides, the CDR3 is TGTGCCAGCAGCCCCAGTCGGGGGGGAGGGGGTGGCTACTCCTTT. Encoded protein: CASSPSRGGGGGYSF.

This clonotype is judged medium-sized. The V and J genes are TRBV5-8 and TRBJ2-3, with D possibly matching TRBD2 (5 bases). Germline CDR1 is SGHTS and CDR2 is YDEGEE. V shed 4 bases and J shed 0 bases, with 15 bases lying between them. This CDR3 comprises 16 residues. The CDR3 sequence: CASSPGIQPSTDTQYF. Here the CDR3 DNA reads TGTGCCAGCAGCCCCGGGATTCAGCCTAGCACAGATACGCAGTATTTT.

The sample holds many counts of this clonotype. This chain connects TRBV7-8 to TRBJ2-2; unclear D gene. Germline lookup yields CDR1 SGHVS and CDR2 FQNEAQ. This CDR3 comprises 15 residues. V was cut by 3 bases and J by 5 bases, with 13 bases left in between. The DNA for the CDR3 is TGTGCCAGCAGCTTCAAACACCTTGGGACCGGGGAGCTGTTTTTT. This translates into CASSFKHLGTGELFF.

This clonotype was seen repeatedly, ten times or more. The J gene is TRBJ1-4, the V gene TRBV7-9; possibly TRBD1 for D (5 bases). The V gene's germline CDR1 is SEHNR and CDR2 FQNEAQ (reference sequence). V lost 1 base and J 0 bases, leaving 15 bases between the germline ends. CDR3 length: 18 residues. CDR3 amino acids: CASSLGHGGTATNEKLFF. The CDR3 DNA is TGTGCCAGCAGCTTAGGGCATGGGGGGACTGCAACTAATGAAAAACTGTTTTTT.

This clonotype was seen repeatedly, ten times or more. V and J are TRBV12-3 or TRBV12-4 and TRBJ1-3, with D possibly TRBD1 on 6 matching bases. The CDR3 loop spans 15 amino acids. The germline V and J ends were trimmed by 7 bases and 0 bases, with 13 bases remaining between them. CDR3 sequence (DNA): TGTGCCAGCAAAGCGGACAGCAACTCTGGAAACACCATATATTTT. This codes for CASKADSNSGNTIYF.

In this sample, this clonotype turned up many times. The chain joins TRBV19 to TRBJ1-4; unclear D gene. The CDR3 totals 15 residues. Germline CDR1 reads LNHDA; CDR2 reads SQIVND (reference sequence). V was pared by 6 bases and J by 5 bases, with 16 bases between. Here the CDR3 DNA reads TGTGCCAGTAGGGATAGCGGAGGACTAAATGAAAAACTGTTTTTT. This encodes CASRDSGGLNEKLFF.

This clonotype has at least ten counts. Here the CDR3 reads CASSAPGLTTNEQFF. CDR3 sequence (DNA): TGTGCCAGTAGTGCCCCGGGACTTACCACCAATGAGCAGTTCTTC. This chain links TRBV19 with TRBJ2-1; tentatively, D is TRBD2 (6 bases). With 5 bases removed from V and 6 bases from J, the gap between germline ends came to 17 bases. The length of the CDR3 is 15 residues. Germline CDR1 LNHDA, CDR2 SQIVND (reference sequence).

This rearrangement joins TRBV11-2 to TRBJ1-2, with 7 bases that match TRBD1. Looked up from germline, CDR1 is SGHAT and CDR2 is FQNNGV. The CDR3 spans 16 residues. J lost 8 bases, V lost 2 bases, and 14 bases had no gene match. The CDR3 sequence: CASSLITTGFGGGYTF. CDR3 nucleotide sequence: TGTGCCAGCAGCTTAATTACGACAGGGTTTGGCGGCGGCTACACCTTC.

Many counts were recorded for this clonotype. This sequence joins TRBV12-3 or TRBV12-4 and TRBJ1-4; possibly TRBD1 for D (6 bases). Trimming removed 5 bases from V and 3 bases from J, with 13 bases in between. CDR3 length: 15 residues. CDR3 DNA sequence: TGTGCCAGCAGTACCACGGGGGGGCCTAATGAAAAACTGTTTTTT. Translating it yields CASSTTGGPNEKLFF.

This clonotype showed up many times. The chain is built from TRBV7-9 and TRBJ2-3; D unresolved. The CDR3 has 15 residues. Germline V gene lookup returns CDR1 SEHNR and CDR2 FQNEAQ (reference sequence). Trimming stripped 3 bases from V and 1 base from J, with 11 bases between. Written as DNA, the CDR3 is TGTGCCAGCAGCTTCCCTACTCGAGGCACAGATACGCAGTATTTT. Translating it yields CASSFPTRGTDTQYF.

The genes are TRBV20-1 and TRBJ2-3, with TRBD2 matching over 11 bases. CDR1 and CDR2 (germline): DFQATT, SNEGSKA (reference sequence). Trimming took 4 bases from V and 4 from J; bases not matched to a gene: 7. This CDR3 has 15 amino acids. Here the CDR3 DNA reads TGCAGTGCTACCGGGACTAGCGGAGGTTCAGATACGCAGTATTTT. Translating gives CSATGTSGGSDTQYF.

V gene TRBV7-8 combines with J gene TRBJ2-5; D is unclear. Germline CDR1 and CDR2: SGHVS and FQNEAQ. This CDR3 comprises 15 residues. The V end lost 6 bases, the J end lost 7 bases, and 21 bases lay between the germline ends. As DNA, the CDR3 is TGTGCCAGCAGGCGAAGGGAACAGTCCCATGGGACCCAGTACTTC. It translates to CASRRREQSHGTQYF.

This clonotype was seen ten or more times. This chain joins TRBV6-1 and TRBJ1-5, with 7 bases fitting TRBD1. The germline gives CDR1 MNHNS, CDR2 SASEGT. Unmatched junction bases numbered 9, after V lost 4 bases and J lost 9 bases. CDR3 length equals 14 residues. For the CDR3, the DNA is TGTGCCAGCAGTGGGACAGGTATCACGTCGCCCCAGCATTTT. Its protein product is CASSGTGITSPQHF.

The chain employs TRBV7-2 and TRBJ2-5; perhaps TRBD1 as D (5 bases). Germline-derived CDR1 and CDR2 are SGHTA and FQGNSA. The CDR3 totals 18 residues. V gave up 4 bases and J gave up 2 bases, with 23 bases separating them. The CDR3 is CASSSLNTGGQGQETQYF. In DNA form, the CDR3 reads TGTGCCAGCAGCTCACTAAATACTGGTGGGCAGGGACAAGAGACCCAGTACTTC.

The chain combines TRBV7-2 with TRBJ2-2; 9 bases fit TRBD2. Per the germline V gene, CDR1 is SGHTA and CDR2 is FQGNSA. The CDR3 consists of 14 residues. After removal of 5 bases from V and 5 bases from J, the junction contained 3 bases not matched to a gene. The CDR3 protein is CASSRTSGTGELFF. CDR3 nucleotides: TGTGCCAGCAGCCGTACTAGCGGGACCGGGGAGCTGTTTTTT.

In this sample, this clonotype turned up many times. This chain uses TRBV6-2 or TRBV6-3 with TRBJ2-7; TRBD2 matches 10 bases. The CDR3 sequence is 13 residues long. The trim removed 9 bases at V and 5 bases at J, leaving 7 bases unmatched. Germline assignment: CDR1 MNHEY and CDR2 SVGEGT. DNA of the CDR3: TGTGCCAGTAAAGCGGGAGGGCCCCACGAGCAGTACTTC. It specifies CASKAGGPHEQYF.

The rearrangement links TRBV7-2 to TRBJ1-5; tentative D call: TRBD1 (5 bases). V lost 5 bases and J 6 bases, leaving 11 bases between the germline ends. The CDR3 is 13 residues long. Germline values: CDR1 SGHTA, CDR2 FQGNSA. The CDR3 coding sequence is TGTGCCAGCAGCCGGGTCGGGGGTCAGCCCCAGCATTTT. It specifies CASSRVGGQPQHF.

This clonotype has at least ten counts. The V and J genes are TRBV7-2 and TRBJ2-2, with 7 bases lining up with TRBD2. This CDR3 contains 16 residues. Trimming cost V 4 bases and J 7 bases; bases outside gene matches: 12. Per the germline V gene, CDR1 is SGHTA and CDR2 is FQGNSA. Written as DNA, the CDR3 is TGTGCCAGCAGCTACACCGCGGGAGTCGGGTTCGGGGAGCTGTTTTTT. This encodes CASSYTAGVGFGELFF.

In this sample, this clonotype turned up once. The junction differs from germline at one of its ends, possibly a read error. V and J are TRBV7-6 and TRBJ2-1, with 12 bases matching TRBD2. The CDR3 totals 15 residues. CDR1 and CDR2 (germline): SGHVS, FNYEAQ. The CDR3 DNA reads TGTGCCAGCAGCCCCCTAGCGGGAGGGCCAGCTGAGCAGCTCTTC. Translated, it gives CASSPLAGGPAEQLF.